This TCR beta chain was sequenced for a study of blood T cell repertoires in COVID-19 (dated by TCRdb to about 2020). Study-wide context: The collaborator samples originated in the United States, Italy and Spain and spanned the acute and convalescent phases of COVID-19. A de-identified subject ID, COVID-19 status, age in years and sex were almost always included in the sample metadata. The repertoires were released in a freely available public database meant as a resource for research on the immune response to SARS-CoV-2. The material from the prospective study consisted of cDNA or gDNA derived from T cells, B-cell-depleted T cells, or PBMCs. The dataset comprised deeply sampled blood TCRbeta repertoires from subjects exposed to, actively infected with, or recovered from COVID-19. Where available, HLA class I and class II types were taken from metadata supplied by the sample provider and were not determined by assay-based typing. The samples were drawn from the first 160 participants of the ongoing ImmuneRACE study and from over a thousand subjects provided by 6 global collaborators.

Whole blood was collected in K2EDTA tubes by collaborating institutions according to the institutions' own protocols. For TCRbeta analysis, collaborators shipped samples in one of three forms: frozen whole blood, isolated PBMCs, or DNA extracted from either of those sample types. TCRbeta CDR3 regions were amplified from genomic DNA using the immunoSEQ Assay, a bias-controlled multiplex PCR. As for the original processing: Nucleated cell counts per sample were estimated from amplification of reference gene primers within the assay. To quantify the absolute abundance of each unique TCRbeta CDR3 rearrangement, sequence reads were collapsed and filtered. For each sample, productive Simpson clonality was calculated as the square root of Simpson's diversity index across productive rearrangements. The immuneACCESS repertoire file appears here via TCRdb, limited to in-frame rearrangements. These files lack a portion of the clones; in checked studies, under half of the deficit traces to unresolved V genes, and the cause of the others is not known. V, J and clone size are taken as reported in that table, and D and trimming were inferred from the DNA itself. The sample table holds approximately 89,000 clones, of which 75% to 90% were seen once. The top ten clonotypes cover roughly an eighth of the sample.

On the study overall, not on this receptor specifically: Clinical and demographic metadata were provided uncurated, with the amount varying by source and participant.

Its CDR3 holds 14 amino acids, cysteine through phenylalanine. Only CDR3 DNA remains: 42 bases, in frame from the first base. The germline V gene sets CDR1 to SGHRS and CDR2 to YFSETQ. The trim is 0 bases for V and 4 bases for J, with a gap of 10 bases between the germline ends. With respect to this clone: Its specific antigen is unknown. No much larger clone exists at a distance of one base, and base qualities are not known.

Rearrangement joined TRBV5-1 to TRBJ1-1, with the D segment identity uncertain. The sample comprised peripheral blood. This TCR was recovered from a human donor in a cohort sampled during active COVID-19. CDR3 sequence: CASSLVAGATEAFF. The nucleotides read TGCGCCAGCAGCTTGGTAGCGGGAGCCACTGAAGCTTTCTTT.